The present T cell receptor beta chain was sequenced within a study of cytomegalovirus exposure and HLA in healthy donors. Study-wide findings and caveats: As was reported, the classifier diagnosed cytomegalovirus status with high specificity and sensitivity. A previous analysis found most TCR beta V segments productive roughly 90% or roughly 30% of the time. Generally TCR sequences proved uncommon, though certain public TCRs appeared in numerous donors.

Primers included in the PCR were 60 Vbeta and 13 Jbeta primers. Measured with immunoSEQ multiplex PCR; TCRdb has only the in-frame clones, and not every one. Of approximately 110,000 clones listed, more than 80% are singletons. Donors were ostensibly healthy at sampling, although undocumented immune exposures were probable. Remarks on this clone: Its target is not known.

Trimming cost V 7 bases and J 4 bases, with 11 bases left between them. The CDR3 contains 12 residues. Per germline, CDR1 SGDLS and CDR2 YYNGEE. The genes are TRBV9 and TRBJ1-2, with D possibly being TRBD1 (6 bases). The source is a man aged 18 to 30 in good health and CMV-seronegative. The specimen sequenced was PBMCs. The CDR3 region has the DNA TGTGCCAGCTGGGGGGGCGCCTATGGCTACACCTTC. Amino acid sequence: CASWGGAYGYTF.